Sequencing of this T cell receptor (beta chain) was carried out in a study of T cell changes during pregnancy in multiple sclerosis. The CDR3 has 20 amino acids. V shed 7 bases and J 8 bases; nucleotides not matched to a gene: 20. Looked up from germline, CDR1 is SGHVS and CDR2 is FQNEAQ. A single count supports this clone. The table came from immunoSEQ multiplex PCR; TCRdb's copy has only in-frame clones and leaves some out. The data show approximately 85,000 clones, approximately 89% seen once. The specimen was peripheral blood, collected in the first trimester of pregnancy. This sequence was found in a female donor with multiple sclerosis, enrolled in a pregnancy study. The chain is built from TRBV7-8 and TRBJ2-1, with 16 bases aligning to TRBD2. The CDR3 loop reads CASTRPGLAGGRRPVDEQFF. CDR3 coding DNA: TGTGCCAGCACTCGACCGGGACTAGCGGGAGGGCGTCGTCCGGTCGATGAGCAGTTCTTC.